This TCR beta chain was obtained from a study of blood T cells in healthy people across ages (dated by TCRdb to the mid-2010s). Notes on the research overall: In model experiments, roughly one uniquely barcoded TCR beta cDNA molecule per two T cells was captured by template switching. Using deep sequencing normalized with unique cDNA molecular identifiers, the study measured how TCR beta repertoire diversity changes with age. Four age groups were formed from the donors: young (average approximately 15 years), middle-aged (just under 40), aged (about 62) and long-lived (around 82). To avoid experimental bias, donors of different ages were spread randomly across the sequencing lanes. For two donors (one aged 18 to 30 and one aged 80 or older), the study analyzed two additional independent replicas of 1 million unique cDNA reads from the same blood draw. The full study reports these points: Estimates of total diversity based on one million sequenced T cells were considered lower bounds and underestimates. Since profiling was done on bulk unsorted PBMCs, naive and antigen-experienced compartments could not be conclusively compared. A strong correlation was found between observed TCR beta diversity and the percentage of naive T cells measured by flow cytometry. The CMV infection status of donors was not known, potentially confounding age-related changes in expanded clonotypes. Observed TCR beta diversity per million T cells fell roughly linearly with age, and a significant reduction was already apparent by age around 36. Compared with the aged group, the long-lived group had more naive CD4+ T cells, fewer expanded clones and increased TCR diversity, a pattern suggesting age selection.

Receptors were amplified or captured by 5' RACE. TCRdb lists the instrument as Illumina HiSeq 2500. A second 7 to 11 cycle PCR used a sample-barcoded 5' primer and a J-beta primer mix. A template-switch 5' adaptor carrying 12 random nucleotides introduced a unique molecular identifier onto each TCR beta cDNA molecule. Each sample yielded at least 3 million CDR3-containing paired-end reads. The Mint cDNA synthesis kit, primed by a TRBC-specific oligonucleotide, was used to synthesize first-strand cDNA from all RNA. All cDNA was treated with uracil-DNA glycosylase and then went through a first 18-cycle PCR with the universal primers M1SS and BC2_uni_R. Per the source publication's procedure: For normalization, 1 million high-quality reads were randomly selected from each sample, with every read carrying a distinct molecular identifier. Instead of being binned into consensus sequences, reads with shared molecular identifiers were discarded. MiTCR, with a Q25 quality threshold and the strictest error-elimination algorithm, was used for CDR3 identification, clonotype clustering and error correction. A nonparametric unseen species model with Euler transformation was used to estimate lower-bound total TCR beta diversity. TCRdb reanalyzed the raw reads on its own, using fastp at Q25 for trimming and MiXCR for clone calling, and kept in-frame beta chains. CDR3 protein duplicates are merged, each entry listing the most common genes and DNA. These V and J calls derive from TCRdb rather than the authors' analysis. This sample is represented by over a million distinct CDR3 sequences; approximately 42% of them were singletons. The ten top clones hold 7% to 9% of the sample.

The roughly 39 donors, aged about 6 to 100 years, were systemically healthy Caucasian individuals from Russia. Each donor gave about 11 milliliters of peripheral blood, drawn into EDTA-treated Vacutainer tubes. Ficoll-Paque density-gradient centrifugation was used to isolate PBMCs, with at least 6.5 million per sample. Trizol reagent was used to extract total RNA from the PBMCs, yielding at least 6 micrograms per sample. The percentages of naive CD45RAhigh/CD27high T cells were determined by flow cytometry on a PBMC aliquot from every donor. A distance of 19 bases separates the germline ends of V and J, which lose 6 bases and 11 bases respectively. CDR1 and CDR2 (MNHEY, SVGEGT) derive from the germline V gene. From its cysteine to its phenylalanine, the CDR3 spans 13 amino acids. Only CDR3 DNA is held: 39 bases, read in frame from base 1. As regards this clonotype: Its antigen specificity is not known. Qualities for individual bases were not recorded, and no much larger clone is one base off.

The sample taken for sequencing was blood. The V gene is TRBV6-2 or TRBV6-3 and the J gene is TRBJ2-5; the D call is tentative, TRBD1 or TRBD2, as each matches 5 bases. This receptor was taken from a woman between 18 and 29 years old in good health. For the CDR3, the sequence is CASRARDHNEQYF. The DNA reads TGTGCCAGCAGAGCCCGGGACCACAATGAGCAGTACTTC.